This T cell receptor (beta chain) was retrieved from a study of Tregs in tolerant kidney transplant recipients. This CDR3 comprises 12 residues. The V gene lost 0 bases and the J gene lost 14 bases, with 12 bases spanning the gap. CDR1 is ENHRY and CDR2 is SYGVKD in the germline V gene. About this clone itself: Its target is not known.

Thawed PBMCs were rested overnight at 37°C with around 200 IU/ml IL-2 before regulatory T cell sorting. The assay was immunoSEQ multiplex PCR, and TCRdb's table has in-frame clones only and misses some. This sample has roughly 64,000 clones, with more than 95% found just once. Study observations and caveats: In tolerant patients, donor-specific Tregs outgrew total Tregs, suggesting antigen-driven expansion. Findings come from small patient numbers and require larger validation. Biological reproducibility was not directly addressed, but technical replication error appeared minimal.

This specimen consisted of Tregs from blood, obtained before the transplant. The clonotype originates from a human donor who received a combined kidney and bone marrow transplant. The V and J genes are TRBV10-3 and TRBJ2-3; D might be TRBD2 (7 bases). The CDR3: CAISESGGLVYF. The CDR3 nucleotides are TGTGCCATCAGTGAGTCCGGGGGGCTAGTGTATTTT.